These 24 T cell receptor beta chains came from one sample sequenced in a study of molecular identifiers for immune sequencing clone quantification. TCRdb reanalysed the PCR reads using MiXCR and keeps one entry per CDR3 protein. The repertoire includes about 320,000 distinct CDR3 sequences, about a fifth of them detected once, and 0.81% sits in the top ten. The material sequenced was naive CD8+ T cells from blood, with Jurkat cell RNA spiked in. Subset noted: FACS-sorted CD8+CD4-CCR7+CD45RA+ naive T cells. These receptors were collected from a human donor in good health. Some libraries in this study had Jurkat cell RNA spiked in.

In this sample, this clonotype turned up many times. The chain links TRBV11-2 to TRBJ2-4; D is uncertain. From germline, CDR1 is SGHAT and CDR2 FQNNGV. The CDR3 is made up of 16 amino acids. V lost 2 bases, J lost 1 base, and 12 bases lay in between. The CDR3 reads CASSLRDQVAKNIQYF. CDR3 nucleotide sequence: TGTGCCAGCAGCTTACGAGACCAAGTGGCCAAAAACATTCAGTACTTC. Full variable domain (remainder filled in from reference TRBV11-2 and TRBJ2-4): EAGVAQSPRYKIIEKRQSVAFWCNPISGHATLYWYQQILGQGPKLLIQFQNNGVVDDSQLPKDRFSAERLKGVDSTLKIQPAKLEDSAVYLCASSLRDQVAKNIQYFGAGTRLSVL.

The chain uses TRBV28 and TRBJ2-3; D unclear. Germline CDR1 is MDHEN and CDR2 is SYDVKM. This CDR3 region has 14 residues. The V end lost 3 bases, the J end lost 4 bases, and 11 bases lay between the germline ends. DNA for the CDR3: TGTGCCAGCAGTTTGGTAGGGAAGCCAGATACGCAGTATTTT. Amino acids: CASSLVGKPDTQYF.

This clonotype was observed many times. The V and J genes are TRBV12-3 or TRBV12-4 and TRBJ1-1; D gene uncertain. Trimming removed 1 base from V and 4 bases from J, with 10 bases in between. The CDR3 is made up of 14 amino acids. CDR3 sequence reads: CASSLEGFGTEAFF. The CDR3 nucleotides are TGTGCCAGCAGTTTAGAAGGGTTTGGCACTGAAGCTTTCTTT.

Worth noting for this clonotype: The junction differs from germline at one of its ends, possibly a read error. The V and J genes are TRBV7-9 and TRBJ2-2, with 9 nucleotides matching TRBD1. Germline loops: CDR1 SEHNR, CDR2 FQNEAQ (reference sequence). This CDR3 is built from 16 residues. The CDR3 DNA is TGCGCCAGCAGCCCTCCCGGACAGGGGAACACCGGGGAGCCGTTTTTT. Translated, it gives CASSPPGQGNTGEPFF.

This clonotype occurred many times. V is TRBV27 and J is TRBJ2-7, with D possibly matching TRBD2 (6 bases). The CDR3 is 17 residues long. Germline assignment: CDR1 MNHEY and CDR2 SMNVEV (reference sequence). The V and J ends lost 5 bases and 6 bases respectively, with 26 bases between them. The CDR3 spells CASSRYSWARREVEQYF. The DNA for the CDR3 is TGTGCCAGCAGTCGCTATTCTTGGGCTAGGAGGGAGGTCGAGCAGTACTTC.

This clonotype was observed many times. One end of the junction varies from germline; a read error may be responsible. The chain combines TRBV7-8 with TRBJ2-3; weak D call: TRBD1 (6 bases). This CDR3 contains 15 residues. From germline, CDR1 is SGHVS and CDR2 FQNEAQ. CDR3 nucleotides: TGTGCCAGCGGCTTCGAGGGGGTTGGCACAGATACGCAGTATTTT. The encoded protein is CASGFEGVGTDTQYF.

This clonotype was picked up many times. The CDR3, as DNA: TGTGCCAGCAGCTTAGCGGAGGAGATATATGAAGCTTTCTTT. Residues: CASSLAEEIYEAFF. This chain uses TRBV7-9 with TRBJ1-1, with no clear D. The length of the CDR3 is 14 residues. The germline V gene has CDR1 SEHNR and CDR2 FQNEAQ (reference sequence). Trimming removed 0 bases at V and 7 bases at J, with 12 bases between. Complete variable domain (other parts from reference TRBV7-9 and TRBJ1-1): DTGVSQNPRHKITKRGQNVTFRCDPISEHNRLYWYRQTLGQGPEFLTYFQNEAQLEKSRLLSDRFSAERPKGSFSTLEIQRTEQGDSAMYLCASSLAEEIYEAFFGQGTRLTVV.

This clonotype showed up just a few times. V usage is TRBV3-1 and J usage is TRBJ2-3, with a tentative D call TRBD2 (5 bases). The CDR3 contains 12 residues. The germline CDR1 and CDR2 sequences are LGHDT and YNNKEL (reference sequence). V lost 3 bases and J 8 bases, leaving 9 bases between the germline ends. The CDR3 DNA reads TGTGCCAGCAGCCACGGCGGGCCTACGCAGTATTTT. Amino acid sequence: CASSHGGPTQYF.

Comments on this clonotype: Just one base apart from a much larger clone, this may be a read error. This CDR3 reads CASSYDINRPQHF. For the CDR3, the DNA is TGTGCCAGCAGTTACGACATCAATCGGCCCCAGCATTTT. V usage is TRBV6-5 and J usage is TRBJ1-5; D uncertain. The CDR3 covers 13 residues. Germline V CDR1 and CDR2: MNHEY, SVGAGI.

This clonotype was observed at least ten times. This chain uses TRBV6-5 with TRBJ2-7; D is unresolved. Trimming took 2 bases from V and 3 from J, leaving 8 bases between them. The CDR3 is 13 amino acids. In germline, CDR1 is MNHEY, CDR2 SVGAGI. The CDR3 spells CASSYADGYEQYF. For the CDR3, the DNA is TGTGCCAGCAGTTACGCGGATGGCTACGAGCAGTACTTC.

This clonotype occurred many times. The J gene is TRBJ1-4, the V gene TRBV27; no clear D gene. Trimming removed 5 bases from V and 4 bases from J, with 14 bases in between. Germline CDR1 MNHEY, CDR2 SMNVEV (reference sequence). The CDR3 has 15 residues. The CDR3 DNA reads TGTGCCAGCAGTACACACCGACGGAGTAATGAAAAACTGTTTTTT. This encodes CASSTHRRSNEKLFF.

This clonotype was recorded at least ten times. The J gene is TRBJ1-6, the V gene TRBV6-2 or TRBV6-3; no clear D. Germline-derived CDR1 and CDR2 are MNHEY and SVGEGT. V lost 2 bases and J lost 6, with 5 bases in between. This CDR3 contains 13 residues. CDR3 loop: CASSYVRNSPLHF. The DNA for the CDR3 is TGTGCCAGCAGTTACGTCCGTAATTCACCCCTCCACTTT.

In the case of this clonotype: A much larger clonotype is one base distant, so this may be a read error. Given the absence of the conserved phenylalanine or tryptophan at the CDR3 end, a read error is likely. The chain links TRBV27 to TRBJ2-1; D call uncertain. With 1 base removed from V and 7 bases from J, the gap between germline ends came to 8 bases. Germline V gene data show CDR1 as MNHEY and CDR2 as SMNVEV (reference sequence). The CDR3 consists of 13 residues. The chain's CDR3 is CASSLLGRNEQFS. The CDR3 DNA reads TGTGCCAGCAGTTTATTAGGCAGGAATGAGCAGTTCTCC.

Notes on this clonotype: A read error may be the cause here, since a much bigger clone is one base away. The CDR3 bases are TGCGCCAGCAGCCAAGATATCAGCCGCACAGATACGCAGTATTTT. It specifies CASSQDISRTDTQYF. The chain links TRBV4-3 to TRBJ2-3, with D unresolved. The CDR3 is made up of 15 amino acids. The V and J ends lost 0 bases and 1 base respectively, with 8 bases between them. Germline values: CDR1 LGHNA, CDR2 YSLEER.

This clonotype was counted many times. This chain connects TRBV7-2 to TRBJ2-7, with D unresolved. The CDR3 runs 13 residues. Deletions cut 4 bases from V and 7 bases from J, with 14 bases between. CDR1 is SGHTA, CDR2 FQGNSA, per germline. The CDR3 protein is CASSSRTVEEQYF. CDR3 DNA sequence: TGTGCCAGCAGCTCTCGGACGGTTGAAGAGCAGTACTTC. Full variable domain (remainder filled in from reference TRBV7-2 and TRBJ2-7): GAGVSQSPSNKVTEKGKDVELRCDPISGHTALYWYRQSLGQGLEFLIYFQGNSAPDKSGLPSDRFSAERTGGSVSTLTIQRTQQEDSAVYLCASSSRTVEEQYFGPGTRLTVT.

This clonotype was counted a few times. The junction and the germline gene differ at one end; a read error may be behind it. The chain recombines TRBV6-5 with TRBJ2-1; D is possibly TRBD1 (5 bases). The CDR3 loop spans 15 amino acids. Germline CDR1 reads MNHEY; CDR2 reads SVGAGI. The DNA for the CDR3 is TGTGCCAGCAGTTACCCTGGCAGGGTCGGCAATGAGCGGTTCTTC. It specifies CASSYPGRVGNERFF.

This clonotype has a count of ten or more. The J gene is TRBJ1-1, the V gene TRBV5-4, with 7 bases that match TRBD1. The J segment lost 0 bases and the V segment lost 5 bases, leaving 10 bases of the junction unmatched. In germline, CDR1 is SGHNT, CDR2 YYREEE (reference sequence). This CDR3 has 16 residues. The CDR3 reads CASSDTGQLVNTEAFF. CDR3 nucleotide sequence: TGTGCCAGCAGTGATACGGGACAGCTTGTGAACACTGAAGCTTTCTTT.

This clonotype was seen many times. The chain links TRBV19 to TRBJ2-7; TRBD1 matches at 8 bases. CDR1 is LNHDA and CDR2 is SQIVND in the germline V gene (reference sequence). The trim removed 6 bases at V and 6 bases at J, leaving 10 bases unmatched. The CDR3 has 14 amino acids. The CDR3 protein is CASSRDRSYLEQYF. In nucleotides, the CDR3 is TGTGCCAGTAGCCGGGACAGGTCGTACCTCGAGCAGTACTTC.

Ten or more counts support this clonotype. The J gene is TRBJ2-7, the V gene TRBV12-3 or TRBV12-4, with 7 bases matching TRBD1. The CDR3 has 15 residues. J lost 2 bases, V lost 3 bases, and 7 bases had no gene match. The CDR3 DNA reads as TGTGCCAGCAGTTTGGACAGGAGATTTACCTACGAGCAGTACTTC. Its protein product is CASSLDRRFTYEQYF.

This clonotype has a handful of counts. The genes are TRBV4-3 and TRBJ2-7, with 7 bases lining up with TRBD2. Germline values: CDR1 LGHNA, CDR2 YSLEER. The CDR3 consists of 16 residues. The V and J ends lost 0 bases and 0 bases, in that order; junction bases with no gene match: 5. CDR3 in amino acids: CASSQDRGLSSYEQYF. The CDR3 DNA reads as TGCGCCAGCAGCCAAGATCGGGGACTAAGCTCCTACGAGCAGTACTTC.

This clonotype came up a few times. The chain couples TRBV27 to TRBJ2-1; D remains ambiguous. CDR3 length equals 17 residues. Germline V gives CDR1 MNHEY, CDR2 SMNVEV (reference sequence). V lost 8 bases, J lost 0 bases, and 20 bases lay in between. DNA of the CDR3: TGTGCCAGCGGTCCCTCCACCGGACGGAGCTCCTACAATGAGCAGTTCTTC. Translated, it gives CASGPSTGRSSYNEQFF.

On this clonotype: A much more abundant neighbour one base away suggests this may be a read error. The V gene is TRBV20-1, the J gene TRBJ2-7; 9 bases map to TRBD2. The V segment lost 6 bases and the J segment 9 bases; nucleotides outside the gene matches: 12. CDR3 size: 13 residues. Germline loops: CDR1 DFQATT, CDR2 SNEGSKA (reference sequence). The CDR3, as DNA: TGCAGTGCCGGGCCACTAGCGGGTCGGGGGCAGTACTTC. Amino acid sequence: CSAGPLAGRGQYF.

Concerning this clonotype: A much more abundant neighbour one base away suggests this may be a read error. This chain links TRBV7-9 with TRBJ2-3; 15 bases align to TRBD2. Per the germline V gene, CDR1 is SEHNR and CDR2 is FQNEAQ (reference sequence). CDR3 length: 15 residues. The CDR3 loop reads CASSTRTSGRDTRYF. For the CDR3, the DNA is TGTGCCAGCAGCACTAGGACTAGCGGGAGGGATACGCGGTATTTT.

The chain uses TRBV6-6 and TRBJ2-3, with 8 bases identical to TRBD2. J gave up 7 bases and V 0 bases, and 15 bases lay outside the gene matches. This CDR3 has 18 amino acids. Germline values: CDR1 MNHNY, CDR2 SVGAGI (reference sequence). CDR3 in amino acids: CASSYSLAGGPARNTQYF. In DNA form, the CDR3 reads TGTGCCAGCAGTTACTCCTTGGCGGGGGGACCCGCGAGGAATACGCAGTATTTT.